This TCR beta chain stems from a study of T-cell reconstitution after alpha-beta-depleted transplantation in children. This clonotype was counted between two and nine times. Its antigen is unknown. Notes on the study in general: Alpha-beta T cells present about two months after transplant were reported to originate from several hundred expanded graft clones.

Preparation of the TCRbeta library was carried out with unique molecular identifiers. MiXCR, applied by TCRdb to the PCR reads, yields one record per CDR3 protein. Of roughly 200,000 distinct CDR3 sequences in the sample, approximately 8.4% were seen once. The receptor comes from a male patient under 10 years old who had a stem cell transplant for acute myeloid leukemia, so the T cells may come from the graft donor. The sample was PBMCs, mostly from graft donor cells, taken 360 days after TCRalphabeta/CD19-depleted stem cell transplant.

The CDR3 here is CASSLDWGGTEAFF. The CDR3 DNA is TGCGCCAGCAGCTTGGACTGGGGAGGAACTGAAGCTTTCTTT. The rearrangement uses TRBV5-1 and TRBJ1-1; D is unclear. The V gene lost 0 bases and the J gene lost 5 bases, with 11 bases spanning the gap. The CDR3 runs to 14 residues. CDR1 and CDR2 from the germline V gene are SGHRS and YFSETQ. Variable domain in full (rest from reference TRBV5-1 and TRBJ1-1): KAGVTQTPRYLIKTRGQQVTLSCSPISGHRSVSWYQQTPGQGLQFLFEYFSETQRNKGNFPGRFSGRQFSNSRSEMNVSTLELGDSALYLCASSLDWGGTEAFFGQGTRLTVV.